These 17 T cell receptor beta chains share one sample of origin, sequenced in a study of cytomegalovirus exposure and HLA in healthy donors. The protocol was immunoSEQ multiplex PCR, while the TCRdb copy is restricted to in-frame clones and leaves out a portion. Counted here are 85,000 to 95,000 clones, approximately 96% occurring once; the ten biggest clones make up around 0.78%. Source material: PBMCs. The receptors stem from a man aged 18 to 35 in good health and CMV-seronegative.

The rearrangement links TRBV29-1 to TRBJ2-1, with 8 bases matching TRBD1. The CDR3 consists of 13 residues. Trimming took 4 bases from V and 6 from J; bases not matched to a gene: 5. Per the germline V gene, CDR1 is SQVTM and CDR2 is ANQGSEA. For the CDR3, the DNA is TGCAGCGTTGCCAGGGGGCGTAGCAATGAGCAGTTCTTC. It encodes CSVARGRSNEQFF.

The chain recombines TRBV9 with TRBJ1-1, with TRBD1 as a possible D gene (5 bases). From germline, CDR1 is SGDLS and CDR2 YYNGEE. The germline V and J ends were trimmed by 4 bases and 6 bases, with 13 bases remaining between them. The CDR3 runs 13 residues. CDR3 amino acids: CASSTRGDAEAFF. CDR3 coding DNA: TGTGCCAGCAGCACCCGGGGGGACGCTGAAGCTTTCTTT.

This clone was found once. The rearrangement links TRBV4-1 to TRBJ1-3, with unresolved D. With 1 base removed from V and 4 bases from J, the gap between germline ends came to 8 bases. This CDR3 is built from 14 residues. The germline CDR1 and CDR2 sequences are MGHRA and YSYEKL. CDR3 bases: TGCGCCAGCAGCCAAGTGGCCAGGGGAAACACCATATATTTT. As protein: CASSQVARGNTIYF.

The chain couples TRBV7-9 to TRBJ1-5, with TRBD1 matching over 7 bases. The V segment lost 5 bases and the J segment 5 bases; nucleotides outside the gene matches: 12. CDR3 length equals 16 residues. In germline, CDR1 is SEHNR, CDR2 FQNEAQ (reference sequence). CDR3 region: CASSPRGQAQDQPQHF. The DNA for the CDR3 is TGTGCCAGCAGCCCGCGCGGACAGGCCCAAGATCAGCCCCAGCATTTT. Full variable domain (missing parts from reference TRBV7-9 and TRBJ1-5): DTGVSQNPRHKITKRGQNVTFRCDPISEHNRLYWYRQTLGQGPEFLTYFQNEAQLEKSRLLSDRFSAERPKGSFSTLEIQRTEQGDSAMYLCASSPRGQAQDQPQHFGDGTRLSIL.

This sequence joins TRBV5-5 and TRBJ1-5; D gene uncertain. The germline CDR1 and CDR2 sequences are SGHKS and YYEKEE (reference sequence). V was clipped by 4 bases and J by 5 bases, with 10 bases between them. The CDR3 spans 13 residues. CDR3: CASSIDTDQPQHF. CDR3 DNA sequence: TGTGCCAGCAGCATTGATACGGATCAGCCCCAGCATTTT.

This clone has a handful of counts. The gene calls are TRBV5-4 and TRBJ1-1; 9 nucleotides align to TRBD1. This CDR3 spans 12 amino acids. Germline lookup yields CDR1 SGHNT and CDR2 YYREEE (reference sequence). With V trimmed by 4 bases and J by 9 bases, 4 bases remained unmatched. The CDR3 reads CASSPGTGQAFF. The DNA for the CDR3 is TGTGCCAGCAGCCCAGGGACAGGGCAAGCTTTCTTT.

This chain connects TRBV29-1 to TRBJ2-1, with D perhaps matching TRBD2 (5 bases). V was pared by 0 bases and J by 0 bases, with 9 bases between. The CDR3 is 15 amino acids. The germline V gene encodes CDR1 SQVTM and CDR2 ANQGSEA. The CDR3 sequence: CSVEDGRSSYNEQFF. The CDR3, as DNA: TGCAGCGTTGAAGATGGGAGAAGCTCCTACAATGAGCAGTTCTTC.

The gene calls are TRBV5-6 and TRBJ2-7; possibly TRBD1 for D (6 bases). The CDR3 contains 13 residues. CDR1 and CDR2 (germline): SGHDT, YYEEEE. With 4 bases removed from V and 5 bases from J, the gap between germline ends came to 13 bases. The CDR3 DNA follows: TGTGCCAGCAGCATGATACAGGGTAACGAGCAGTACGTC. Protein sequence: CASSMIQGNEQYV.

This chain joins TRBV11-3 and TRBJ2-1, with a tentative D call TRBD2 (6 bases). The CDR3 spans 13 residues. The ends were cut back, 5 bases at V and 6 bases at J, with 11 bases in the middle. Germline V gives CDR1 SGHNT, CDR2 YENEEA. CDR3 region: CASSTSNGNEQFF. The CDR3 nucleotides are TGTGCCAGCAGCACTAGCAATGGCAATGAGCAGTTCTTC.

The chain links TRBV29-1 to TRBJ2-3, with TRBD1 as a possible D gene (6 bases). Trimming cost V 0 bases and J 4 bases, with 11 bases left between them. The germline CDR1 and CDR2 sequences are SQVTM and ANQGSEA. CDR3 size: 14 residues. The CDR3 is CSVEDRGQPDTQYF. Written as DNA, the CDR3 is TGCAGCGTTGAAGATCGTGGACAGCCAGATACGCAGTATTTT.

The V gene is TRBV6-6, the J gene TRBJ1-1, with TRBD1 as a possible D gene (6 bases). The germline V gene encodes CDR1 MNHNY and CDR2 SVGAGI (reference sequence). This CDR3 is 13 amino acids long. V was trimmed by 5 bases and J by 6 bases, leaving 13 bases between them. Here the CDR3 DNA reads TGTGCCAGCAGTGCCGACAGGTCGGCTGAAGCTTTCTTT. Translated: CASSADRSAEAFF.

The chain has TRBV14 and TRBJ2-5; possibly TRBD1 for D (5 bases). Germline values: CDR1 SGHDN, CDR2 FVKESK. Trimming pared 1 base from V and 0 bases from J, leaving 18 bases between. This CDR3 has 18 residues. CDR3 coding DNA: TGTGCCAGCAGCCAAGGAAAGACAGTAACCCAGTACCAAGAGACCCAGTACTTC. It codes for CASSQGKTVTQYQETQYF.

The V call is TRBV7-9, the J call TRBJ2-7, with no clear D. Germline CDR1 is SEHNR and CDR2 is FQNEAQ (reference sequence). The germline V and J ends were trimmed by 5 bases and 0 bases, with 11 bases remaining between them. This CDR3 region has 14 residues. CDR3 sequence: CASSPDLSSYEQYF. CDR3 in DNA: TGTGCCAGCAGCCCAGACTTGAGCTCCTACGAGCAGTACTTC.

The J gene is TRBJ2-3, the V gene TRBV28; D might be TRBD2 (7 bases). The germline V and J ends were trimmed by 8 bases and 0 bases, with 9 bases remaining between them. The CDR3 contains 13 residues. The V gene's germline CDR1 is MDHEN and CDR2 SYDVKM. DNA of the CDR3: TGTGCCAGCGGGAGGGGGAGCACAGATACGCAGTATTTT. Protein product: CASGRGSTDTQYF.

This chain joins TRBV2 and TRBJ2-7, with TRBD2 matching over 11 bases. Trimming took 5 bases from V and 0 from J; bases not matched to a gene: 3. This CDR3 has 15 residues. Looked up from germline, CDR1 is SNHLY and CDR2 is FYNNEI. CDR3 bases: TGTGCCAGCAGTTTAGCGGGAGGGAGCTCCTACGAGCAGTACTTC. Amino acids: CASSLAGGSSYEQYF. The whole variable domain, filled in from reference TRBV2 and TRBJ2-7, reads EPEVTQTPSHQVTQMGQEVILRCVPISNHLYFYWYRQILGQKVEFLVSFYNNEISEKSEIFDDQFSVERPDGSNFTLKIRSTKLEDSAMYFCASSLAGGSSYEQYFGPGTRLTVT.

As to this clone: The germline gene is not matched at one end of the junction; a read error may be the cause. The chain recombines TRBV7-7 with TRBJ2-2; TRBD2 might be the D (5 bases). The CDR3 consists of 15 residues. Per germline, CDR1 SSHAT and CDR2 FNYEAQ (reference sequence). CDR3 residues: CASSLLAQVAGELFF. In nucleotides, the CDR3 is TGTGCTAGCAGCTTATTAGCGCAGGTCGCCGGGGAGCTGTTTTTT. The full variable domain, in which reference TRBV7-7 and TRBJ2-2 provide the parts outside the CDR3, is GAGVSQSPRYKVTKRGQDVTLRCDPISSHATLYWYQQALGQGPEFLTYFNYEAQPDKSGLPSDRFSAERPEGSISTLTIQRTEQRDSAMYRCASSLLAQVAGELFFGEGSRLTVL.

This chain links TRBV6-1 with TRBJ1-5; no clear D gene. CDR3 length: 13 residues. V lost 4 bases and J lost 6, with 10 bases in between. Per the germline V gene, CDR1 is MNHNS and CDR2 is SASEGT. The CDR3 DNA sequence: TGTGCCAGCAGTGGGACGGAGGTTCAGCCCCAGCATTTT. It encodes CASSGTEVQPQHF.